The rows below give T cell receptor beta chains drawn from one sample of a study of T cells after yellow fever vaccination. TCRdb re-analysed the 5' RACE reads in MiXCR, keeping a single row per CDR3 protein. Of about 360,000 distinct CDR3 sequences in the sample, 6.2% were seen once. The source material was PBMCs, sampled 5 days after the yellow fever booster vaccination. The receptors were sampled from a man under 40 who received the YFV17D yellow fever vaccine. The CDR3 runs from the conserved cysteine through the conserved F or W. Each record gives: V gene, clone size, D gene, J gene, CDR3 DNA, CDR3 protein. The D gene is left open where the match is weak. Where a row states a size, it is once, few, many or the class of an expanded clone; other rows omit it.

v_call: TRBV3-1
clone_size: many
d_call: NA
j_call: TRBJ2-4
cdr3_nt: TGTGCCAGCAGCCTACTAGGGTATGGGGCCAAAAACATTCAGTACTTC
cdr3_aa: CASSLLGYGAKNIQYF

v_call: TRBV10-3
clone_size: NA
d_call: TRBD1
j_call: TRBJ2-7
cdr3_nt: TGTGCCATCAGTGATGTGACAGGGGGACACTACGAGCAGTACTTC
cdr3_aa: CAISDVTGGHYEQYF

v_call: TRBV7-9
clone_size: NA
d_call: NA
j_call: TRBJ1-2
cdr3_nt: TGTGCCAGCAGCCATCCTCTGGGGGAGGGCTACACCTTC
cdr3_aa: CASSHPLGEGYTF

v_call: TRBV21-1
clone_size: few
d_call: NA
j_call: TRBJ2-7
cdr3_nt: TGTGCCAGCAGCCTCATTGGGACAGTTGACGAGCAGTACTTC
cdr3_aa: CASSLIGTVDEQYF

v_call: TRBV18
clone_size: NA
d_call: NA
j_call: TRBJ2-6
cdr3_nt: TGTGCCAGCTCAGGAAGGCACTCTGGGGCCAACGTCCTGACTTTC
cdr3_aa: CASSGRHSGANVLTF

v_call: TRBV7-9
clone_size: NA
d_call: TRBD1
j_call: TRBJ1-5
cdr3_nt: TGTGCCAGCAGCCCAGTAGGGCAGGGGGCTAATCAGCCCCAGCATTTT
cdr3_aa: CASSPVGQGANQPQHF

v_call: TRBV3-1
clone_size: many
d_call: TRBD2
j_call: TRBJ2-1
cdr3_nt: TGTGCCAGCAGCCAAGATTCAGCGGGAGTCTATGAGCAGTTCTTC
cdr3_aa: CASSQDSAGVYEQFF

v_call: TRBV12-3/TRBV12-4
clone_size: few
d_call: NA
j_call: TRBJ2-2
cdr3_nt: TGTGCCAGCAGTGCAACCTGGGGCGGGGAGCTGTTTTTT
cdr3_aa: CASSATWGGELFF

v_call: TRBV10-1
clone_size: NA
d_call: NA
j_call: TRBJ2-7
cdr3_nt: TGCGCCAGCAGTGAGCTAGGGGACCCTTCCTACGAGCAGTACTTC
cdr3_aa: CASSELGDPSYEQYF

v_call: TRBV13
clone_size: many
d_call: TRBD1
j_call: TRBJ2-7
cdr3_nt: TGTGCCAGCAGCCCCCGGGACAGGGGCCACGAGCAGTACTTC
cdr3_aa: CASSPRDRGHEQYF

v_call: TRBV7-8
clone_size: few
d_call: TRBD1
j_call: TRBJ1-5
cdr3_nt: TGTGCCAGCAGCCGTGACCGGACAGGGGGCAATCAGCCCCAGCATTTT
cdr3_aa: CASSRDRTGGNQPQHF

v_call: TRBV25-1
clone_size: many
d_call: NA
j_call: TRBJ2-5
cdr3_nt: TGTGCCAGCAGTGAATATCGGGACGCACTGGAGACCCAGTACTTC
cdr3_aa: CASSEYRDALETQYF

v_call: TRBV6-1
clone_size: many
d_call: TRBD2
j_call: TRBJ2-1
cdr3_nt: TGTGCCAGCAGCACGACTAGCGGGATTCTTTACAATGAGCAGTTCTTC
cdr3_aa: CASSTTSGILYNEQFF

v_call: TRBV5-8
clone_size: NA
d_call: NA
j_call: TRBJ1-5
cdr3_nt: TGTGCCAGCAGCTTGTGGGGGACGGCTAATCAGCCCCAGCATTTT
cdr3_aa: CASSLWGTANQPQHF

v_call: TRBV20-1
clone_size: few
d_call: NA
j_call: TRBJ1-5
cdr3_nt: TGCAGTGCTAGTGTCCCTAATCAGCCCCAGCATTTT
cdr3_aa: CSASVPNQPQHF

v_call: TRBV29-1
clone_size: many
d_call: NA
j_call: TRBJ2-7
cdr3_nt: TGCAGCGTTGCGACTGATGGCGAGCAGTACTTC
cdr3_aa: CSVATDGEQYF

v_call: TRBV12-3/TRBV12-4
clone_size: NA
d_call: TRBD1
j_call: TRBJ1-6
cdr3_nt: TGTGCCAGCAGAGAGACAGGGATTGGGAATTCACCCCTCCACTTT
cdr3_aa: CASRETGIGNSPLHF

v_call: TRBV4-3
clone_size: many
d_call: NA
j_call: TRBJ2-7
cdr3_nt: TGCGCCAGCAGCCAAGAAGCGGAAGGCTACGAGCAGTACTTC
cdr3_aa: CASSQEAEGYEQYF

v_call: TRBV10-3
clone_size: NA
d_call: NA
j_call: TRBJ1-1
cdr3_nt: TGTGCCATCAGTGATGTGGCGGAGGAAGCTTTCTTT
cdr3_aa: CAISDVAEEAFF

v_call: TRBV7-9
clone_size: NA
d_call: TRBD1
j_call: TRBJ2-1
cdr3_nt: TGTGCCAGCAGCTTAGGGGGACAGGGAAAACATGAGCAGTTCTTC
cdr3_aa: CASSLGGQGKHEQFF

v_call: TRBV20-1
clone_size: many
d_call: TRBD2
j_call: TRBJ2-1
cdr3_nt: TGCAGTGCTAGAGATCTCAGAGCGGGAGGGTACAATGAGCAGTTCTTC
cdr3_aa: CSARDLRAGGYNEQFF

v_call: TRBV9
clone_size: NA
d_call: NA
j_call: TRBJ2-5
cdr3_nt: TGTGCCAGCATTGAGAACCAGTACTTC
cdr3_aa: CASIENQYF

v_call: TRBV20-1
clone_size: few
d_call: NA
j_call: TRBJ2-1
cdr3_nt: TGCAGTGCTAGAGTTGGGGGGCAGGGTGAGCAGTTCTTC
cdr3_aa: CSARVGGQGEQFF

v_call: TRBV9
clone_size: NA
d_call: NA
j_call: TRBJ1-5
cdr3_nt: TGTGCCAGCAGCGTAGACACTCATCAGCCCCAGCATTTT
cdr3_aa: CASSVDTHQPQHF

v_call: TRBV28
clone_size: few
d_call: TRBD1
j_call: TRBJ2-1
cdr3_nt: TGTGCCAGCAGTTTAAGGGGCAGGGGGAACCACAATGAGCAGTTCTTC
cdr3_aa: CASSLRGRGNHNEQFF

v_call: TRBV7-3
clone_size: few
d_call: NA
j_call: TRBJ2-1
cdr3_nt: TGTGCCAGCAGCTTAGAGCATTCCAGTGAGCAGTTCTTC
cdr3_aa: CASSLEHSSEQFF

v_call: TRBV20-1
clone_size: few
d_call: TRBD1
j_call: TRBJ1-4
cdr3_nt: TGCAGTGCTCCCCACCGGGACAGGGTTTACGAAAAACTGTTTTTT
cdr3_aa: CSAPHRDRVYEKLFF

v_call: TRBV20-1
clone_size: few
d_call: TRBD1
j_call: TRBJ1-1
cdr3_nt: TGCAGTGCTAGAGTAGAGGGGGCGCCTCCTGAAGCTTTCTTT
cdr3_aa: CSARVEGAPPEAFF

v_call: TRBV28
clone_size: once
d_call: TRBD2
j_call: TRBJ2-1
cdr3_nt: TGTGCCAGCAGTTTAGTACAGGGAGCGGGACTAGCTTACAATGAGCAGTTCTTC
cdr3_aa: CASSLVQGAGLAYNEQFF

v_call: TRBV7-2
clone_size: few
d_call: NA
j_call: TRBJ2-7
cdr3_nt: TGTGCCAGCAGCTTAGTCGGACAAGACAAGGAGCAGTACTTC
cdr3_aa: CASSLVGQDKEQYF

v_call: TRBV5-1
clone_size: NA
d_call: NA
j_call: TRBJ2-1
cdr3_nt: TGCGCCAGCAACGCGGGAACCTACAATGAGCAGTTCTTC
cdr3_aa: CASNAGTYNEQFF

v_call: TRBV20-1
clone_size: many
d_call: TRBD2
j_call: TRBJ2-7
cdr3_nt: TGCAGTGCTAGGGGGGGGCTAGCGGGACATTACGAGCAGTACTTC
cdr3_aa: CSARGGLAGHYEQYF

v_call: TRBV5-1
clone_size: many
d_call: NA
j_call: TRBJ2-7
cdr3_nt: TGCGCCAGCAGCTTGGCCACAAAACACGAGCAGTACTTC
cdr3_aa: CASSLATKHEQYF

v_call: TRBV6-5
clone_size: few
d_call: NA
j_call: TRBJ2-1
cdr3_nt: TGTGCCAGCAGTTACTCGAGGGAGAGCCCCTACAATGAGCAGTTCTTC
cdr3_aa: CASSYSRESPYNEQFF

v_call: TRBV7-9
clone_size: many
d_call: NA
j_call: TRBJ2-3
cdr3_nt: TGTGCCAGCAGCCGGTTTTTGACCGGGAGCACAGATACGCAGTATTTT
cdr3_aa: CASSRFLTGSTDTQYF

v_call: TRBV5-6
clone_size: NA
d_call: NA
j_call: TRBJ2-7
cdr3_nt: TGTGCCAGGAGCCCGGGTCCCCCCGGCGAGCAGTACTTC
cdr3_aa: CARSPGPPGEQYF

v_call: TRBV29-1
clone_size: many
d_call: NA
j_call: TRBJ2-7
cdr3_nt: TGCAGCGCAAAAAGGGACTTTTACGAGCAGTACTTC
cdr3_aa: CSAKRDFYEQYF

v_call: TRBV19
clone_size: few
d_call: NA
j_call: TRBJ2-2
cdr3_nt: TGTGCCAGTAGTGAAGACAGGACTAGGGTATATTCGAACACCGGGGAGCTGTTTTTT
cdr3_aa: CASSEDRTRVYSNTGELFF

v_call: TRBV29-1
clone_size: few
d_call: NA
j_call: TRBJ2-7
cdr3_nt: TGCAGCGTTGTTAGTCTTAACTCCTACGAGCAGTACTTC
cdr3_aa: CSVVSLNSYEQYF

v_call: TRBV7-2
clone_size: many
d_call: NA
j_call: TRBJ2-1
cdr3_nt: TGTGCCAGCAGCTTAGCGGGTGTCGGGGTCGGGAATGAGCAGTTCTTC
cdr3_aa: CASSLAGVGVGNEQFF

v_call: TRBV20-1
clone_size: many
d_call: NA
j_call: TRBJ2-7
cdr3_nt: TGCAGTGCTAGAGATGTGAGGCGACCGACCTACGAGCAGTACTTC
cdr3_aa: CSARDVRRPTYEQYF